Presented here are 15 T cell receptor beta chains from one specimen sequenced in a study of T-cell memory formation after mild COVID-19. One entry per CDR3 protein results from TCRdb running MiXCR on the 5' RACE reads. The sample carries fewer than 700,000 distinct CDR3 sequences, less than 25% recorded once. Sequenced input: PBMCs or a T cell subset sorted from them (not recorded which). The receptors stem from an adult woman who had mild COVID-19 (a few samples of this study predate the infection). Cell type and time point are not known.

This clonotype was seen a handful of times. For the CDR3, the DNA is TGTGCCAGCAGAGGGAACAGGGGTCTGAACACTGAAGCTTTCTTT. Its protein product is CASRGNRGLNTEAFF. The rearrangement uses TRBV27 and TRBJ1-1, with TRBD1 matching 7 bases. This CDR3 is built from 15 residues. After removal of 6 bases from V and 0 bases from J, the junction contained 7 bases not matched to a gene. Looked up from germline, CDR1 is MNHEY and CDR2 is SMNVEV (reference sequence).

In this sample, this clonotype turned up a few times. The rearrangement links TRBV7-6 to TRBJ2-2, with 13 bases fitting TRBD2. This CDR3 is 18 amino acids long. J was trimmed by 2 bases and V by 5 bases; bases with no gene match: 8. Per germline, CDR1 SGHVS and CDR2 FNYEAQ. Written as DNA, the CDR3 is TGTGCCAGCAGCGCTAGGACTAGCGGGGGCCGAAACACCGGGGAGCTGTTTTTT. Translation: CASSARTSGGRNTGELFF.

The V call is TRBV7-9, the J call TRBJ2-5, with TRBD2 identical over 7 bases. The V gene end was trimmed by 3 bases and the J gene end by 4 bases; junction bases not matched to a gene: 5. Germline values: CDR1 SEHNR, CDR2 FQNEAQ (reference sequence). The CDR3 is 14 amino acids. The DNA of the CDR3 is TGTGCCAGCAGCTTCCGGACTAGGGGAGAGACCCAGTACTTC. Translated: CASSFRTRGETQYF. Variable domain in full (rest from reference TRBV7-9 and TRBJ2-5): DTGVSQNPRHKITKRGQNVTFRCDPISEHNRLYWYRQTLGQGPEFLTYFQNEAQLEKSRLLSDRFSAERPKGSFSTLEIQRTEQGDSAMYLCASSFRTRGETQYFGPGTRLLVL.

This clonotype was seen a handful of times. The chain couples TRBV29-1 to TRBJ2-1, with a weak D call TRBD1 (5 bases). The CDR3 spans 12 residues. The germline gives CDR1 SQVTM, CDR2 ANQGSEA. This CDR3 reads CGTRQSYNEQFF. In nucleotides, the CDR3 is TGCGGCACTCGACAGTCCTACAATGAGCAGTTCTTC.

The chain joins TRBV4-2 to TRBJ1-2; tentative D call: TRBD1 (6 bases). Deletions cut 1 base from V and 7 bases from J, with 13 bases between. There are 14 residues in the CDR3. Germline CDR1 and CDR2: LGHNA and YNFKEQ. CDR3 sequence: CASSQVGTRLGYTF. For the CDR3, the DNA is TGTGCCAGCAGCCAAGTAGGGACACGCCTTGGCTACACCTTC.

A few counts support this clonotype. At one of its ends the junction is not consistent with the germline gene, which may arise from a read error. This chain connects TRBV18 to TRBJ2-1; D possibly corresponds to TRBD2 (6 bases). The CDR3 is made up of 12 amino acids. Per germline, CDR1 KGHSH and CDR2 LQKENI. The CDR3 DNA is TGTGCCAGCTCACCACCGGGACTTTCGTGGTCCTTC. It translates to CASSPPGLSWSF.

The rearrangement uses TRBV30 and TRBJ2-5, with 10 positions matching TRBD1. With V trimmed by 4 bases and J by 3 bases, 8 bases remained unmatched. The CDR3 covers 15 residues. CDR1 GTSNPN and CDR2 SVGIG come from the germline V gene (reference sequence). The CDR3 here is CAWIRSGTGEETQYF. For the CDR3, the DNA is TGTGCCTGGATTCGATCCGGGACAGGGGAAGAGACCCAGTACTTC.

V usage is TRBV12-3 or TRBV12-4 and J usage is TRBJ2-1, with D unclear. V dropped 2 bases and J dropped 9 bases, with 8 bases sitting between them. This CDR3 spans 12 amino acids. CDR3 in amino acids: CASSLRIFEQFF. In DNA form, the CDR3 reads TGTGCCAGCAGTTTAAGGATTTTTGAGCAGTTCTTC.

The chain carries TRBV5-4 and TRBJ1-1, with a possible D match to TRBD1 (6 bases). The CDR3 spans 16 residues. Germline values: CDR1 SGHNT, CDR2 YYREEE (reference sequence). The germline V and J ends were trimmed by 3 bases and 4 bases, with 19 bases remaining between them. This chain's CDR3 is CASSSEDRTSPTEAFF. DNA of the CDR3: TGTGCCAGCAGCTCGGAAGACAGGACCTCCCCCACTGAAGCTTTCTTT.

The genes are TRBV7-9 and TRBJ2-7, with no clear D. Germline CDR1 is SEHNR and CDR2 is FQNEAQ (reference sequence). The CDR3 contains 13 residues. Trimming removed 1 base from V and 1 base from J, with 5 bases in between. The chain's CDR3 is CASSLDESYEQYF. The DNA for the CDR3 is TGTGCCAGCAGCTTAGACGAATCCTACGAGCAGTACTTC.

This sequence joins TRBV4-1 and TRBJ1-5, with 8 positions matching TRBD1. Losses at the gene ends were 4 bases for V and 3 bases for J; bases not matched to a gene: 8. The CDR3 spans 16 residues. The germline V gene has CDR1 MGHRA and CDR2 YSYEKL. The CDR3 protein is CASSPQTGVLNQPQHF. As DNA, the CDR3 is TGCGCCAGCAGCCCGCAGACAGGGGTCCTCAATCAGCCCCAGCATTTT.

J is TRBJ1-1 and V is TRBV7-3; D is ambiguous. V lost 2 bases and J lost 3, with 7 bases in between. This CDR3 has 13 amino acids. The germline V gene has CDR1 SGHTA and CDR2 FQGTGA. The CDR3 bases are TGTGCCAGCAGCTTAGATACAGACACTGAAGCTTTCTTT. It codes for CASSLDTDTEAFF.

V gene TRBV19 combines with J gene TRBJ2-2; no clear D gene. This CDR3 is built from 12 residues. CDR1 is LNHDA, CDR2 SQIVND, per germline (reference sequence). With 2 bases removed from V and 4 bases from J, the gap between germline ends came to 2 bases. The CDR3 coding sequence is TGTGCCAGTAGTATAAGCACCGGGGAGCTGTTTTTT. Its translation is CASSISTGELFF.

This clonotype was seen a few times. The J gene is TRBJ2-3, the V gene TRBV7-2; no clear D. This CDR3 comprises 12 residues. V shed 5 bases and J shed 7 bases, with 10 bases lying between them. Per germline, CDR1 SGHTA and CDR2 FQGNSA. The CDR3 DNA follows: TGTGCCAGCAGCCCTGGATCAAATACGCAGTATTTT. Amino acid sequence: CASSPGSNTQYF.

The chain carries TRBV11-2 and TRBJ2-7, with TRBD1 matching 8 bases. The CDR3 is 15 residues long. The germline CDR1 and CDR2 sequences are SGHAT and FQNNGV. The J segment lost 3 bases and the V segment lost 1 base, leaving 5 bases of the junction unmatched. The CDR3: CASSLAGQVYYEQYF. CDR3 DNA: TGTGCCAGCAGCTTAGCGGGACAGGTTTACTACGAGCAGTACTTC.